The 23 T cell receptor beta chains below were found in one sample sequenced in a study of cytomegalovirus exposure and HLA in healthy donors. Clones were sequenced by immunoSEQ multiplex PCR, and TCRdb holds only the in-frame ones, with some missing. The sample lists more than 65,000 clones; 93% were seen once. Sequencing was performed on PBMCs. These receptor sequences come from a man younger than 35 in good health and CMV-seronegative.

V usage is TRBV6-1 and J usage is TRBJ1-5, with a weak D call TRBD1 (5 bases). The V end was cut by 4 bases, the J end by 4 bases, with 17 bases between. This CDR3 region has 16 residues. Germline CDR1 and CDR2: MNHNS and SASEGT. The CDR3: CASSGQAGFANQPQHF. The CDR3 DNA is TGTGCCAGCAGTGGGCAAGCAGGGTTTGCAAATCAGCCCCAGCATTTT.

The chain recombines TRBV5-6 with TRBJ1-5, with D unresolved. The germline CDR1 and CDR2 sequences are SGHDT and YYEEEE. CDR3 length: 15 amino acids. Trimming cost V 0 bases and J 1 base, with 8 bases left between them. As DNA, the CDR3 is TGTGCCAGCAGCTTGGGGGCATCGAGCAATCAGCCCCAGCATTTT. Its protein is CASSLGASSNQPQHF.

The V and J genes are TRBV6-5 and TRBJ1-1; D unresolved. CDR3 size: 14 residues. Germline V CDR1 and CDR2: MNHEY, SVGAGI. The V end lost 0 bases, the J end lost 6 bases, and 11 bases lay between the germline ends. CDR3 DNA sequence: TGTGCCAGCAGTTACTCGGGTTATGGAGCTGAAGCTTTCTTT. Its translation is CASSYSGYGAEAFF.

The chain uses TRBV14 and TRBJ1-2; 12 positions agree with TRBD1. The CDR3 runs to 14 residues. From germline, CDR1 is SGHDN and CDR2 FVKESK. The V and J ends lost 4 bases and 8 bases, in that order; junction bases with no gene match: 5. CDR3 DNA: TGTGCCAGCAGCCTGGGACAGGGGGCGGGCGGCTACACCTTC. Its protein is CASSLGQGAGGYTF. Combining the CDR3 with reference TRBV14 and TRBJ1-2 gives the whole variable domain EAGVTQFPSHSVIEKGQTVTLRCDPISGHDNLYWYRRVMGKEIKFLLHFVKESKQDESGMPNNRFLAERTGGTYSTLKVQPAELEDSGVYFCASSLGQGAGGYTFGSGTRLTVV.

This chain joins TRBV5-4 and TRBJ2-7, with a tentative D call TRBD1 (6 bases). The CDR3 loop spans 14 amino acids. V was trimmed by 7 bases and J by 3 bases, leaving 17 bases between them. Germline V gives CDR1 SGHNT, CDR2 YYREEE (reference sequence). CDR3 loop: CASSQGLFDYEQYF. CDR3 nucleotides: TGTGCCAGCTCCCAGGGGTTGTTTGACTACGAGCAGTACTTC. The full variable domain, rest sourced from reference TRBV5-4 and TRBJ2-7, is ETGVTQSPTHLIKTRGQQVTLRCSSQSGHNTVSWYQQALGQGPQFIFQYYREEENGRGNFPPRFSGLQFPNYSSELNVNALELDDSALYLCASSQGLFDYEQYFGPGTRLTVT.

The chain has TRBV12-5 and TRBJ2-7; TRBD2 might be the D (5 bases). V shed 5 bases and J shed 3 bases, with 17 bases lying between them. The CDR3 has 15 residues. Germline CDR1 and CDR2: LGHNT and FRNRAP. The CDR3 sequence: CASGPRGRSGYEQYF. In DNA form, the CDR3 reads TGTGCTAGTGGTCCTCGGGGTCGGAGCGGCTACGAGCAGTACTTC. The full variable domain, its missing parts supplied by reference TRBV12-5 and TRBJ2-7, is DARVTQTPRHKVTEMGQEVTMRCQPILGHNTVFWYRQTMMQGLELLAYFRNRAPLDDSGMPKDRFSAEMPDATLATLKIQPSEPRDSAVYFCASGPRGRSGYEQYFGPGTRLTVT.

This chain links TRBV2 with TRBJ1-4; D not certain. Germline CDR1 and CDR2: SNHLY and FYNNEI. This CDR3 is built from 14 residues. V was cut by 6 bases and J by 0 bases, with 8 bases left in between. CDR3 nucleotide sequence: TGTGCCAGCAGGAGGGATGCAACTAATGAAAAACTGTTTTTT. It is translated as CASRRDATNEKLFF.

J is TRBJ1-3 and V is TRBV10-1, with D perhaps TRBD1 (5 bases). The CDR3 has 14 amino acids. V lost 3 bases, J lost 3 bases, and 9 bases lay in between. The V gene's germline CDR1 is WNHNN and CDR2 SYGVQD (reference sequence). CDR3 protein: CASSEAGNGNTIYF. The CDR3 DNA sequence: TGCGCCAGCAGTGAAGCAGGGAATGGAAACACCATATATTTT.

This sequence joins TRBV6-6 and TRBJ1-3, with 7 bases that match TRBD1. J lost 4 bases, V lost 2 bases, and 5 bases had no gene match. Germline CDR1 reads MNHNY; CDR2 reads SVGAGI (reference sequence). The CDR3 covers 15 residues. CDR3 DNA: TGTGCCAGCAGTTACGACAGGGCGAGAGGAAACACCATATATTTT. It translates to CASSYDRARGNTIYF.

This chain connects TRBV6-5 to TRBJ1-1; 7 nucleotides match TRBD1. CDR1 and CDR2 from the germline V gene are MNHEY and SVGAGI. With 5 bases clipped from V and 1 base from J, the junction kept 7 bases outside the gene matches. The CDR3 consists of 15 residues. The CDR3 DNA reads TGTGCCAGCAGTCCCCGGGACAGAAGGAACACTGAAGCTTTCTTT. This sequence encodes CASSPRDRRNTEAFF.

V usage is TRBV30 and J usage is TRBJ1-4, with D tentatively TRBD1 (5 bases). The CDR3 contains 14 residues. V was pared by 0 bases and J by 2 bases, with 7 bases between. Looked up from germline, CDR1 is GTSNPN and CDR2 is SVGIG (reference sequence). The CDR3 DNA reads as TGTGCCTGGAGTGTTGGGGGGACTAATGAAAAACTGTTTTTT. Its translation is CAWSVGGTNEKLFF.

This chain joins TRBV6-5 and TRBJ2-7, with 10 positions matching TRBD1. Germline V gene data show CDR1 as MNHEY and CDR2 as SVGAGI. The V gene end was trimmed by 0 bases and the J gene end by 6 bases; junction bases not matched to a gene: 5. This CDR3 is 15 amino acids long. The CDR3 DNA reads as TGTGCCAGCAGTTACTCCGGACAGGGGGTGGTCGAGCAGTACTTC. Its protein product is CASSYSGQGVVEQYF.

The rearrangement uses TRBV5-8 and TRBJ1-1, with D uncertain. This CDR3 has 16 residues. The germline V and J ends were trimmed by 0 bases and 3 bases, with 15 bases remaining between them. The germline V gene encodes CDR1 SGHTS and CDR2 YDEGEE. The CDR3 region has the DNA TGTGCCAGCAGCTTGGGGCCCGGGGTTAGGGACACTGAAGCTTTCTTT. This encodes CASSLGPGVRDTEAFF. The full variable domain, with the rest looked up from reference TRBV5-8 and TRBJ1-1, is EAGVTQSPTHLIKTRGQQATLRCSPISGHTSVYWYQQALGLGLQFLLWYDEGEERNRGNFPPRFSGRQFPNYSSELNVNALELEDSALYLCASSLGPGVRDTEAFFGQGTRLTVV.

This chain links TRBV29-1 with TRBJ1-1; TRBD1 might be the D (5 bases). Trimming stripped 3 bases from V and 4 bases from J, with 12 bases between. This CDR3 contains 13 residues. Germline CDR1 and CDR2: SQVTM and ANQGSEA. The CDR3 bases are TGCAGCGTTGAGGGGGGTTGGGGCACTGAAGCTTTCTTT. Protein: CSVEGGWGTEAFF.

This clone was found a few times. V is TRBV4-2 and J is TRBJ1-5; no clear D. Trimming pared 1 base from V and 4 bases from J, leaving 8 bases between. The CDR3 spans 14 residues. In germline, CDR1 is LGHNA, CDR2 YNFKEQ. The CDR3, as DNA: TGTGCCAGCAGCCAAGGGGCAGAAAATCAGCCCCAGCATTTT. It yields the protein CASSQGAENQPQHF.

The V gene is TRBV19, the J gene TRBJ2-1; 8 nucleotides align to TRBD2. The germline CDR1 and CDR2 sequences are LNHDA and SQIVND (reference sequence). The CDR3 consists of 16 residues. V dropped 2 bases and J dropped 8; count of bases not matched to a gene: 11. The chain's CDR3 is CASSIRSVAGKDEQFF. The CDR3, as DNA: TGTGCCAGTAGTATACGGTCCGTAGCGGGAAAAGATGAGCAGTTCTTC.

The chain links TRBV6-4 to TRBJ1-2; TRBD1 agrees at 9 bases. The CDR3 loop spans 15 amino acids. Germline V gene lookup returns CDR1 MRHNA and CDR2 SNTAGT. The junction had 11 bases not matched to a gene; V was cut back by 4 bases and J by 8 bases. CDR3 amino acids: CASSGPGTGTEGYTF. The CDR3 DNA reads TGTGCCAGCAGTGGACCAGGGACAGGGACGGAGGGCTACACCTTC.

The chain carries TRBV5-1 and TRBJ2-5; 8 positions agree with TRBD1. Germline CDR1 is SGHRS and CDR2 is YFSETQ. CDR3 length equals 15 residues. J was trimmed by 4 bases and V by 4 bases; bases with no gene match: 9. The CDR3 region has the DNA TGCGCCAGCAGCACCGGCGACAGGGGTCGAGAGACCCAGTACTTC. It translates to CASSTGDRGRETQYF.

V gene TRBV7-2 combines with J gene TRBJ1-4; 7 nucleotides agree with TRBD1. The germline V gene encodes CDR1 SGHTA and CDR2 FQGNSA. The V gene end was trimmed by 0 bases and the J gene end by 8 bases; junction bases not matched to a gene: 6. The CDR3 has 15 residues. The CDR3 is CASSLAGGRGEKLFF. DNA for the CDR3: TGTGCCAGCAGCTTAGCAGGGGGCCGGGGGGAAAAACTGTTTTTT.

The chain is built from TRBV11-1 and TRBJ2-6; D uncertain. Germline V gives CDR1 SGHAT, CDR2 FQDESV (reference sequence). V was cut by 4 bases and J by 0 bases, with 7 bases left in between. This CDR3 comprises 15 residues. CDR3 in DNA: TGTGCCAGCAGCTGGGCCGACTCTGGGGCCAACGTCCTGACTTTC. It encodes CASSWADSGANVLTF.

As to this clone: Other DNA sequences of this sample code for an identical CDR3. The J gene is TRBJ2-1, the V gene TRBV19; 14 bases align to TRBD2. From germline, CDR1 is LNHDA and CDR2 SQIVND (reference sequence). The V gene end was trimmed by 4 bases and the J gene end by 9 bases; junction bases not matched to a gene: 8. This CDR3 has 16 amino acids. As DNA, the CDR3 is TGTGCCAGTAGTAGCAGACTAGCGGGAGGGCCGAGTGAGCAGTTCTTC. Its translation: CASSSRLAGGPSEQFF.

This chain uses TRBV11-3 with TRBJ2-5; 9 nucleotides agree with TRBD1. Per germline, CDR1 SGHNT and CDR2 YENEEA. Trimming cost V 4 bases and J 5 bases; bases outside gene matches: 14. The CDR3 runs 17 residues. The CDR3 sequence: CASSSGLLQGAWETQYF. CDR3 sequence (DNA): TGTGCCAGCAGCTCCGGCCTTCTACAGGGGGCATGGGAGACCCAGTACTTC.

The chain couples TRBV7-2 to TRBJ2-3; tentatively, D is TRBD2 (7 bases). V dropped 6 bases and J dropped 6 bases, with 10 bases sitting between them. CDR1 SGHTA and CDR2 FQGNSA come from the germline V gene. The CDR3 sequence is 12 residues long. CDR3 bases: TGTGCCAGCAGGGGGGGGGCTGATACGCAGTATTTT. This encodes CASRGGADTQYF.